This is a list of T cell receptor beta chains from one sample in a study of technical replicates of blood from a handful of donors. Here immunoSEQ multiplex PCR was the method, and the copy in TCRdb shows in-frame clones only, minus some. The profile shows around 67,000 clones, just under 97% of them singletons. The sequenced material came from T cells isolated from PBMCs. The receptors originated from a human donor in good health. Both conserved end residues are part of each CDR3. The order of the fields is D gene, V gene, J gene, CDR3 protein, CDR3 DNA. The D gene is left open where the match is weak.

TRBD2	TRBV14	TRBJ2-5	CASNRGGHETQYF	TGTGCCAGCAACCGGGGAGGGCACGAGACCCAGTACTTC
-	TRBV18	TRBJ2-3	CASSPLLQASTDTQYF	TGTGCCAGCTCACCACTCCTACAGGCTAGCACAGATACGCAGTATTTT
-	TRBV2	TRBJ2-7	CASLLSRGNEQYF	TGTGCCAGCCTCCTCAGCAGGGGCAACGAGCAGTACTTC
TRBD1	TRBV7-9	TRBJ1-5	CASSRATGTSRDSNQPQHF	TGTGCCAGCAGCCGCGCGACAGGGACCTCCAGAGATAGCAATCAGCCCCAGCATTTT
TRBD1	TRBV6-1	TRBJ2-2	CASSRTGGDTGELFF	TGTGCCAGCAGCAGGACAGGGGGCGACACCGGGGAGCTGTTTTTT
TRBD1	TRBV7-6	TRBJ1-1	CASSSGQGDTEAFF	TGTGCCAGCAGCTCGGGACAGGGGGACACTGAAGCTTTCTTT
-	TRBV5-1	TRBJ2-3	CASTAGTSGADTQYF	TGCGCCAGCACTGCAGGGACATCCGGTGCAGATACGCAGTATTTT
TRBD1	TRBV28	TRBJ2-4	CASSLFRGTKNIQYF	TGTGCCAGCAGTTTATTCAGGGGGACCAAAAACATTCAGTACTTC
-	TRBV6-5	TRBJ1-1	CASSYSRDTEAFF	TGTGCCAGCAGTTACTCGAGGGACACTGAAGCTTTCTTT
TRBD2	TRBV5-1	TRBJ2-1	CASNPVLAGVHEQFF	TGCGCCAGCAACCCGGTGTTAGCGGGGGTTCATGAGCAGTTCTTC
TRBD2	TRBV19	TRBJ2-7	CASSMVRLAGGHYEQYF	TGTGCCAGTAGTATGGTTCGACTAGCGGGAGGGCACTACGAGCAGTACTTC
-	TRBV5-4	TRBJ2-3	CASSLAGVATDTQYF	TGTGCCAGCAGCTTGGCCGGTGTTGCCACAGATACGCAGTATTTT
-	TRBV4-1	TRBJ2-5	CASSQVGGETQYF	TGCGCCAGCAGCCAAGTTGGAGGAGAGACCCAGTACTTC
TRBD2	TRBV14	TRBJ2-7	CASSQDVIAGSYEQYF	TGTGCCAGCAGCCAAGATGTAATAGCGGGATCCTACGAGCAGTACTTC